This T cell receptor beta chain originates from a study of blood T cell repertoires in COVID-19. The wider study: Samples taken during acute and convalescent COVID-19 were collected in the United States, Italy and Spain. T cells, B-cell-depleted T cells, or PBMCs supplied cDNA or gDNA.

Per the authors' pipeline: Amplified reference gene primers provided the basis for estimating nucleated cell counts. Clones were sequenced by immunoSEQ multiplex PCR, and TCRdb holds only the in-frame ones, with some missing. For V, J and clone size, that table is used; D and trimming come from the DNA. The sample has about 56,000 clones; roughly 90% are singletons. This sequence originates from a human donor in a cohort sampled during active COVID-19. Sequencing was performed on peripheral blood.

In nucleotides, the CDR3 is TGTGCCAGCAGTTCCGCAGGGGAAACCTACGAGCAGTACTTC. This translates into CASSSAGETYEQYF. This chain connects TRBV6-5 to TRBJ2-7, with D possibly matching TRBD1 (6 bases). Germline CDR1 reads MNHEY; CDR2 reads SVGAGI. The CDR3 has 14 amino acids. Trimming stripped 4 bases from V and 2 bases from J, with 12 bases between.